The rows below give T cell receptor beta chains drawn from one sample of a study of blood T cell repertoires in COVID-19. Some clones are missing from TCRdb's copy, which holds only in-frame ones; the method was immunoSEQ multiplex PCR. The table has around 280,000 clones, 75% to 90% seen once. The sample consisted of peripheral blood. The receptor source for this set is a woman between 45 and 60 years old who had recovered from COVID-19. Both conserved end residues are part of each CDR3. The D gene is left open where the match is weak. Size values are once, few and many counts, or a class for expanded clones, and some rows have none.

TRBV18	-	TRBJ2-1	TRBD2	CASSPIRTGLAGVYNEQFF	TGTGCCAGCTCACCCATTAGAACTGGACTAGCGGGGGTATACAATGAGCAGTTCTTC
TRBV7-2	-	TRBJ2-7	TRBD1	CASSRDRGAYEQYF	TGTGCCAGCAGTCGGGACAGGGGTGCCTACGAGCAGTACTTC
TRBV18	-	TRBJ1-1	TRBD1	CASSEQGANTEAFF	TGTGCCAGCTCAGAACAGGGGGCGAACACTGAAGCTTTCTTT
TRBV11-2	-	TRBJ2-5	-	CASSRTEETQYF	TGTGCCAGCAGCCGGACAGAAGAGACCCAGTACTTC
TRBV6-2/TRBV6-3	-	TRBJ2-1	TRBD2	CASSSLRTSGVPHEQFF	TGTGCCAGCAGTTCCCTCCGGACTAGCGGGGTCCCCCATGAGCAGTTCTTC
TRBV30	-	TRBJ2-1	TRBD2	CAWSPLAGLGNEQFF	TGTGCCTGGAGTCCGCTAGCGGGCCTGGGCAATGAGCAGTTCTTC
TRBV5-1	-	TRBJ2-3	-	CASSFRQHPDTQYF	TGCGCCAGCAGCTTTAGACAGCACCCAGATACGCAGTATTTT
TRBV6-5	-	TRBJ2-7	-	CASSYTTGNEQYF	TGTGCCAGCAGTTACACGACAGGAAACGAGCAGTACTTC
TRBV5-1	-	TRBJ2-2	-	CASSLTKSNTGELFF	TGCGCCAGCAGCTTAACAAAATCGAACACCGGGGAGCTGTTTTTT
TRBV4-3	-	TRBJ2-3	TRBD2	CASSQDQLAVGTDTQYF	TGCGCCAGCAGCCAAGATCAGCTAGCGGTGGGCACAGATACGCAGTATTTT
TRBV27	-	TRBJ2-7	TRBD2	CASSLLSRGSKYEQYF	TGTGCCAGCAGTTTATTATCTCGCGGGAGTAAATACGAGCAGTACTTC
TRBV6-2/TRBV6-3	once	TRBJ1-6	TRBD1	CASSRLLTGGNSPLHF	TGTGCCAGCAGTCGCCTCTTGACAGGGGGTAATTCACCCCTCCACTTT
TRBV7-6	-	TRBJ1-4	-	CASSSSDSLNEKLFF	TGTGCCAGCAGCTCTTCGGACAGTCTTAATGAAAAACTGTTTTTT
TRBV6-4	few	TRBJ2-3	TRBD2	CASSVERGGLDTQYF	TGTGCCAGCAGTGTCGAGCGGGGGGGCCTGGATACGCAGTATTTT
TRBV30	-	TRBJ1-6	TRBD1	CAWSVRGLKSSPLHF	TGTGCCTGGAGTGTCAGGGGGCTTAAGAGTTCACCCCTCCACTTT
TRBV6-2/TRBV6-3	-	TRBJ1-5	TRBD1	CASSYPRVGTGIEGNQPQHF	TGTGCCAGCAGTTACCCCCGTGTAGGGACAGGGATCGAGGGCAATCAGCCCCAGCATTTT
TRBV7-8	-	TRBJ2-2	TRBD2	CASSRTSGLNTGELFF	TGTGCCAGCAGCCGGACTAGCGGACTAAACACCGGGGAGCTGTTTTTT
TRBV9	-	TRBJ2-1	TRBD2	CASSVLAGGSYNEQFF	TGTGCCAGCAGCGTACTAGCGGGGGGCTCCTACAATGAGCAGTTCTTC
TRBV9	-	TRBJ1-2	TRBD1	CASSYYRDRGDYGYTF	TGTGCCAGCAGTTACTACCGGGACAGAGGGGACTATGGCTACACCTTC
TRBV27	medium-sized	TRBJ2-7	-	CASRDIDYEQYF	TGTGCCAGCCGGGACATAGACTACGAGCAGTACTTC
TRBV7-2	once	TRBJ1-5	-	CASSLLNQPQHF	TGTGCCAGCAGCCTTCTAAATCAGCCCCAGCATTTT
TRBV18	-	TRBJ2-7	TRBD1	CASSNTGAYEQYF	TGTGCCAGCAGCAATACAGGGGCCTACGAGCAGTACTTC
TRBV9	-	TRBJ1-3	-	CASSLQGGGSGNTIYF	TGTGCCAGCAGCTTACAGGGAGGGGGCTCTGGAAACACCATATATTTT
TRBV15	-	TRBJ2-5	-	CATSPPTLEKTQYF	TGTGCCACCAGCCCCCCCACCCTGGAGAAGACCCAGTACTTC
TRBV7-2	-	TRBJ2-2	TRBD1	CASSSPRQGPNTGELFF	TGTGCCAGCAGCTCTCCTAGACAGGGTCCGAACACCGGGGAGCTGTTTTTT
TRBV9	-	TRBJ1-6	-	CASSEVGRGIDSPLHF	TGTGCCAGCAGCGAGGTGGGTAGGGGAATCGATTCACCCCTCCACTTT
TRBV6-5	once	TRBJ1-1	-	CASRAIFWSTEAFF	TGTGCCAGCAGGGCCATTTTTTGGAGCACTGAAGCTTTCTTT
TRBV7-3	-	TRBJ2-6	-	CASSLTGKSGANVLTF	TGTGCCAGCAGCTTAACGGGCAAGTCTGGGGCCAACGTCCTGACTTTC
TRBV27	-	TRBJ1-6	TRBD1	CASSLRDRGSSYNSPLHF	TGTGCCAGCAGTTTAAGGGACAGGGGAAGCTCCTATAATTCACCCCTCCACTTT
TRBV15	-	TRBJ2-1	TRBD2	CATSRSGGWGLADNEQFF	TGTGCCACCAGCAGATCCGGGGGGTGGGGACTAGCGGACAATGAGCAGTTCTTC
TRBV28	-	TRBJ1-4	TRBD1	CASSPYPGTANEKLFF	TGTGCCAGCAGTCCTTACCCGGGGACAGCTAATGAAAAACTGTTTTTT
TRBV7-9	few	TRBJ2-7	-	CASSSLLNREGNGEQYF	TGTGCCAGCAGCTCCCTACTGAACAGGGAGGGGAATGGCGAGCAGTACTTC
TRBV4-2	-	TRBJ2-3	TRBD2	CASSRTGGPTDTQYF	TGTGCCAGCAGCCGAACGGGGGGGCCCACAGATACGCAGTATTTT
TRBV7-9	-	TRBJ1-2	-	CASSQREGNYGYTF	TGTGCCAGCAGCCAGAGGGAGGGGAACTATGGCTACACCTTC
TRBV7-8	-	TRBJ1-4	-	CASSIQSPGRGEKLFF	TGTGCCAGCAGCATCCAGTCACCGGGTCGGGGTGAAAAACTGTTTTTT
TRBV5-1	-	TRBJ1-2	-	CASSLDQGNYGYTF	TGCGCCAGCAGCTTGGATCAGGGGAACTATGGCTACACCTTC
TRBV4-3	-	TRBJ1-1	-	CASSHRPGTEAFF	TGCGCCAGCAGCCACCGGCCGGGGACTGAAGCTTTCTTT
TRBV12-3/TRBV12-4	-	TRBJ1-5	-	CASRVGEDQPQHF	TGTGCCAGCAGGGTCGGGGAGGATCAGCCCCAGCATTTT
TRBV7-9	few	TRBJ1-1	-	CASSFAGNTEAFF	TGTGCCAGCAGCTTCGCAGGGAACACTGAAGCTTTCTTT
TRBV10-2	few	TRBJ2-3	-	CASSEFLVRRTQYF	TGCGCCAGCAGTGAGTTTTTGGTCCGGAGAACGCAGTATTTT
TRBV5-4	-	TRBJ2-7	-	CASSFGQVGSYEQYF	TGTGCCAGCAGCTTTGGCCAGGTTGGCTCCTACGAGCAGTACTTC
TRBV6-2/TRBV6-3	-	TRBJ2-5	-	CASSYSTGDQETQYF	TGTGCCAGCAGTTACTCGACCGGGGACCAAGAGACCCAGTACTTC
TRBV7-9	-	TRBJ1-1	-	CASSSPVRMNTEAFF	TGTGCCAGCAGCTCCCCCGTGCGCATGAACACTGAAGCTTTCTTT
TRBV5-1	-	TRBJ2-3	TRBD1	CASSLGGTGADTQYF	TGCGCCAGCAGCTTGGGAGGGACAGGAGCAGATACGCAGTATTTT
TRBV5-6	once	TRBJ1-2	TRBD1	CASSPISTGEIYTF	TGTGCCAGCAGCCCGATCTCGACAGGGGAAATCTACACCTTC